These T cell receptor beta chains were read from a single sample in a study of cytomegalovirus exposure and HLA in healthy donors. Clones were read by immunoSEQ multiplex PCR, and TCRdb kept only the in-frame ones, dropping some. The sample holds about 100,000 clones; over 65% are singletons and the top ten take 2.5% to 3%. Sequenced sample: PBMCs. The receptors here all came from a man aged 40-49 years in good health and CMV-seronegative. CDR3s include the opening cysteine and the closing phenylalanine or tryptophan. D genes are given only for firm matches. For some rows the clone size is stated as once, few or many, or as a class when expanded; others skip it.

abundance: .; v_gene: TRBV5-8; j_gene: TRBJ2-3; d_gene: .; CDR3nt: TGTGCCAGCAGCACGAGACTAGTATCTCCAGATACGCAGTATTTT; CDR3aa: CASSTRLVSPDTQYF
abundance: once; v_gene: TRBV5-8; j_gene: TRBJ2-7; d_gene: .; CDR3nt: TGTGCCAGCAGCCCGGCCAGGGTCCAGCAGTACTTC; CDR3aa: CASSPARVQQYF
abundance: .; v_gene: TRBV11-3; j_gene: TRBJ2-1; d_gene: .; CDR3nt: TGTGCCAGCAGCGCCCGACAGTACAATGAGCAGTTCTTC; CDR3aa: CASSARQYNEQFF
abundance: .; v_gene: TRBV6-6; j_gene: TRBJ2-5; d_gene: TRBD2; CDR3nt: TGTGCCAGCAGTTACCTTAGCGGGGGACCTCAAGAGACCCAGTACTTC; CDR3aa: CASSYLSGGPQETQYF
abundance: .; v_gene: TRBV5-1; j_gene: TRBJ2-5; d_gene: TRBD2; CDR3nt: TGCGCCAGCAGCTTGGGAGGGCGGGGGGCACAAGAGACCCAGTACTTC; CDR3aa: CASSLGGRGAQETQYF
abundance: .; v_gene: TRBV29-1; j_gene: TRBJ2-7; d_gene: TRBD1; CDR3nt: TGCAGCGTTGTACTCCGGGACAGGGGTTACGAGCAGTACTTC; CDR3aa: CSVVLRDRGYEQYF
abundance: .; v_gene: TRBV7-9; j_gene: TRBJ2-1; d_gene: TRBD2; CDR3nt: TGTGCCAGCAGCTTCCCCTCGCGGGGGGGCTCCTACAATGAGCAGTTCTTC; CDR3aa: CASSFPSRGGSYNEQFF
abundance: .; v_gene: TRBV2; j_gene: TRBJ1-1; d_gene: .; CDR3nt: TGTGCCAGCTGTGGGGACATGAACACTGAAGCTTTCTTT; CDR3aa: CASCGDMNTEAFF
abundance: .; v_gene: TRBV2; j_gene: TRBJ2-7; d_gene: TRBD1; CDR3nt: TGTGCCAGCAGTGATGGGGGACAGACGACCTACGAGCAGTACTTC; CDR3aa: CASSDGGQTTYEQYF
abundance: .; v_gene: TRBV2; j_gene: TRBJ1-5; d_gene: TRBD1; CDR3nt: TGTGCCAGCAGACCGACAGGGTTCAATCAGCCCCAGCATTTT; CDR3aa: CASRPTGFNQPQHF
abundance: .; v_gene: TRBV7-9; j_gene: TRBJ1-1; d_gene: .; CDR3nt: TGTGCCAGCAGCCCCGGACCCACGCGGGGCACTGAAGCTTTCTTT; CDR3aa: CASSPGPTRGTEAFF
abundance: .; v_gene: TRBV4-2; j_gene: TRBJ2-7; d_gene: .; CDR3nt: TGTGCCAGCAGCCCCGATTCTGCTAGCGCCTACGAGCAGTACTTC; CDR3aa: CASSPDSASAYEQYF
abundance: .; v_gene: TRBV9; j_gene: TRBJ2-1; d_gene: TRBD2; CDR3nt: TGTGCCAGCAGCGAGCGGGGGGGCTTAGCTAATGAGCAGTTCTTC; CDR3aa: CASSERGGLANEQFF
abundance: .; v_gene: TRBV2; j_gene: TRBJ2-1; d_gene: TRBD2; CDR3nt: TGTGCCAGCAGTGGGGCGGGTAGCGGGGGGATCGGGTGGTTCTTC; CDR3aa: CASSGAGSGGIGWFF
abundance: .; v_gene: TRBV30; j_gene: TRBJ2-7; d_gene: .; CDR3nt: TGTGCCTGGACTCTTACGGGGTCGAGTTTTTACGAGCAGTACTTC; CDR3aa: CAWTLTGSSFYEQYF
abundance: few; v_gene: TRBV18; j_gene: TRBJ2-5; d_gene: .; CDR3nt: TGTGCCAGCTCACTCGGAGGCGAAGAGACCCAGTACTTC; CDR3aa: CASSLGGEETQYF
abundance: .; v_gene: TRBV4-1; j_gene: TRBJ2-5; d_gene: .; CDR3nt: TGCGCCAGCAGCCAAGATGTTAGTCGAGAGACCCAGTACTTC; CDR3aa: CASSQDVSRETQYF
abundance: .; v_gene: TRBV4-3; j_gene: TRBJ2-7; d_gene: TRBD2; CDR3nt: TGCGCCAGCAGCCAAGATCCCCTAGCGGGAACCTACGAGCAGTACTTC; CDR3aa: CASSQDPLAGTYEQYF
abundance: .; v_gene: TRBV6-1; j_gene: TRBJ1-6; d_gene: TRBD1; CDR3nt: TGTGCCAGTGGGCGACAGGGGGAAAATTCACCCCTCCACTTT; CDR3aa: CASGRQGENSPLHF
abundance: .; v_gene: TRBV7-8; j_gene: TRBJ2-3; d_gene: TRBD2; CDR3nt: TGTGCCAGCAGCCCGGGACTAGCGGGGGATTACACAGATACGCAGTATTTT; CDR3aa: CASSPGLAGDYTDTQYF
abundance: .; v_gene: TRBV5-4; j_gene: TRBJ2-1; d_gene: TRBD2; CDR3nt: TGTGCCAGCAGCTCCGGGGGGGCCAGCTCCTACAATGAGCAGTTCTTC; CDR3aa: CASSSGGASSYNEQFF
abundance: once; v_gene: TRBV20-1; j_gene: TRBJ2-5; d_gene: .; CDR3nt: TGCAGTGCTAGAGATCGGGAGACCCAGTACTTC; CDR3aa: CSARDRETQYF
abundance: once; v_gene: TRBV4-1; j_gene: TRBJ2-3; d_gene: TRBD1; CDR3nt: TGCGCCAGCAGCCAAGAATCTCAGGGGGCTGGCACAGATACGCAGTATTTT; CDR3aa: CASSQESQGAGTDTQYF
abundance: .; v_gene: TRBV5-4; j_gene: TRBJ2-7; d_gene: TRBD1; CDR3nt: TGTGCCAGCAGCTTGGGGGGACAGGGCTACGAGCAGTACTTC; CDR3aa: CASSLGGQGYEQYF
abundance: .; v_gene: TRBV6-5; j_gene: TRBJ1-2; d_gene: TRBD1; CDR3nt: TGTGCCAGCAGTTACCGAGTGGACAGGGGGCGTGGCTACACCTTC; CDR3aa: CASSYRVDRGRGYTF
abundance: .; v_gene: TRBV9; j_gene: TRBJ2-7; d_gene: TRBD1; CDR3nt: TGTGCCAGCAGCATCGGCCCGGGACAGGGGGCAGGCTACGAGCAGTACTTC; CDR3aa: CASSIGPGQGAGYEQYF
abundance: .; v_gene: TRBV10-1; j_gene: TRBJ1-1; d_gene: TRBD1; CDR3nt: TGCGCCAGCAGTGAGAAGGGACAGGGGGCAATTGAAGCTTTCTTT; CDR3aa: CASSEKGQGAIEAFF
abundance: .; v_gene: TRBV19; j_gene: TRBJ1-4; d_gene: TRBD1; CDR3nt: TGTGCCAGTAGTAACCGACAGGGGGGAGGACTGTTTTTT; CDR3aa: CASSNRQGGGLFF
abundance: .; v_gene: TRBV10-3; j_gene: TRBJ1-4; d_gene: TRBD1; CDR3nt: TGTGCCACTGGCGCAGTCGGACAGGTGAATGAAAAACTGTTTTTT; CDR3aa: CATGAVGQVNEKLFF
abundance: .; v_gene: TRBV30; j_gene: TRBJ1-1; d_gene: TRBD1; CDR3nt: TGTGCCTGGAGGCTTTCAGGGGGCCTGGCTTTCTTT; CDR3aa: CAWRLSGGLAFF
abundance: .; v_gene: TRBV9; j_gene: TRBJ1-3; d_gene: TRBD1; CDR3nt: TGTGCCAGCGCCCTGGGGTATGGACAGGGGGCAATCTCTGGAAACACCATATATTTT; CDR3aa: CASALGYGQGAISGNTIYF
abundance: .; v_gene: TRBV5-1; j_gene: TRBJ1-2; d_gene: .; CDR3nt: TGCGCCAGCAGCTGGGGGGAGAGTGGCTACACCTTC; CDR3aa: CASSWGESGYTF
abundance: .; v_gene: TRBV15; j_gene: TRBJ1-5; d_gene: .; CDR3nt: TGTGCCACCAGCAGAGATCGGGGGGGGGCGAATCAGCCCCAGCATTTT; CDR3aa: CATSRDRGGANQPQHF
abundance: once; v_gene: TRBV27; j_gene: TRBJ2-3; d_gene: TRBD1; CDR3nt: TGTGCCAGCAGCTTTACAGGGGGTCTGCCAGATACGCAGTATTTT; CDR3aa: CASSFTGGLPDTQYF
abundance: .; v_gene: TRBV5-1; j_gene: TRBJ1-1; d_gene: .; CDR3nt: TGCGCCAGCACGGTGCTTGGTGGCACTGAAGCTTTCTTT; CDR3aa: CASTVLGGTEAFF
abundance: .; v_gene: TRBV10-1; j_gene: TRBJ2-3; d_gene: TRBD2; CDR3nt: TGCGCCAGCAGTGAGTCTAGCGGGGGTTTCTCAGATACGCAGTATTTT; CDR3aa: CASSESSGGFSDTQYF
abundance: .; v_gene: TRBV5-1; j_gene: TRBJ2-2; d_gene: .; CDR3nt: TGCGCCAGCAGCTTCCGATCACAGACCGGGGAGCTGTTTTTT; CDR3aa: CASSFRSQTGELFF
abundance: .; v_gene: TRBV11-2; j_gene: TRBJ2-3; d_gene: TRBD1; CDR3nt: TGTGCCAGCAGCACGGACAGGGGAGGCGCAGATACGCAGTATTTT; CDR3aa: CASSTDRGGADTQYF
abundance: .; v_gene: TRBV2; j_gene: TRBJ2-1; d_gene: TRBD2; CDR3nt: TGTGCCAGCAGGAATCTAGCGGGGGACTACAATGAGCAGTTCTTC; CDR3aa: CASRNLAGDYNEQFF
abundance: .; v_gene: TRBV13; j_gene: TRBJ1-6; d_gene: TRBD1; CDR3nt: TGTGCCAGCAGCTCCAGAGGGGGCTTCAATTCACCCCTCCACTTT; CDR3aa: CASSSRGGFNSPLHF
abundance: once; v_gene: TRBV7-6; j_gene: TRBJ1-1; d_gene: .; CDR3nt: TGTGCCAGCAGCTTAGCGGGGCAGGGGAACACTGAAGCTTTCTTT; CDR3aa: CASSLAGQGNTEAFF
abundance: few; v_gene: TRBV11-2; j_gene: TRBJ2-7; d_gene: .; CDR3nt: TGTGCCAGCAGCCCTAGGCGGGACGGGCTCTACGAGCAGTACTTC; CDR3aa: CASSPRRDGLYEQYF
abundance: .; v_gene: TRBV5-4; j_gene: TRBJ1-2; d_gene: TRBD1; CDR3nt: TGTGCCAGCAGCTTTCCGGGACAGGGGACCGATGGCTACACCTTC; CDR3aa: CASSFPGQGTDGYTF
abundance: .; v_gene: TRBV7-8; j_gene: TRBJ2-5; d_gene: TRBD2; CDR3nt: TGTGCCAGCAGCCCCTCCCGGACTAGCGGACAAGAGACCCAGTACTTC; CDR3aa: CASSPSRTSGQETQYF
abundance: .; v_gene: TRBV6-5; j_gene: TRBJ1-2; d_gene: TRBD1; CDR3nt: TGTGCCAGCAGTGCGCAGGGACAGGACTATGGCTACACCTTC; CDR3aa: CASSAQGQDYGYTF
abundance: .; v_gene: TRBV10-3; j_gene: TRBJ2-1; d_gene: TRBD2; CDR3nt: TGTGCCATCAGTTTAGCGGGGGGTTCCTACAATGAGCAGTTCTTC; CDR3aa: CAISLAGGSYNEQFF
abundance: once; v_gene: TRBV7-9; j_gene: TRBJ2-5; d_gene: .; CDR3nt: TGTGCCAGCAGCGGTGGGGGGGAGACCCAGTACTTC; CDR3aa: CASSGGGETQYF